The subject of this entry is one TCR beta chain. This sample is part of a study of response to subunit inactivated influenza vaccine. TCRdb re-analysed the RT-PCR reads in MiXCR, keeping a single row per CDR3 protein. The table has more than 200,000 distinct CDR3 sequences, 12% seen once; the top ten hold less than 8.5%. The material sequenced was non-naive T cells sorted from PBMCs, taken around 15 days before vaccination. The TCR was taken from a man aged 45-65 years who received an inactivated influenza vaccine.

The CDR3 nucleotides read TGTGCCAGCAGCTTCGGCAGGGGCTCCTACAATGAGCAGTTCTTC. It codes for CASSFGRGSYNEQFF. The chain combines TRBV7-2 with TRBJ2-1; TRBD1 might be the D (6 bases). The CDR3 extends over 15 amino acids. Germline-derived CDR1 and CDR2 are SGHTA and FQGNSA. With 3 bases removed from V and 0 bases from J, the gap between germline ends came to 9 bases.